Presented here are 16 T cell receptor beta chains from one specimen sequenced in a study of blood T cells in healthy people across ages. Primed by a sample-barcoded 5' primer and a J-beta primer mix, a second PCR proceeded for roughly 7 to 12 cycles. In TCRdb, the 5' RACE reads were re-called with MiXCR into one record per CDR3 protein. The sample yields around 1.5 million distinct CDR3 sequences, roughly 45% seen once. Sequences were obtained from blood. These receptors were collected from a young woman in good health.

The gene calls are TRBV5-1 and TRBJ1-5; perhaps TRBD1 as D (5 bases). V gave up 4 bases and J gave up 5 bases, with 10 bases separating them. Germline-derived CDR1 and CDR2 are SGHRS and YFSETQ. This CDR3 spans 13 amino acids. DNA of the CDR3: TGCGCCAGCAGCCCGAAAGGGGATCAGCCCCAGCATTTT. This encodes CASSPKGDQPQHF.

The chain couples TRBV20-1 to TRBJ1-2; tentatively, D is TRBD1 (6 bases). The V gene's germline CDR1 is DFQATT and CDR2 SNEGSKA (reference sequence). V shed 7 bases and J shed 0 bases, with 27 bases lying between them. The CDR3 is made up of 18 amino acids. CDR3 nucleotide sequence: TGCAGTGTTAGTGAGGGGGTTTCTCACCGACCGCCTAACTATGGCTACACCTTC. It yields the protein CSVSEGVSHRPPNYGYTF.

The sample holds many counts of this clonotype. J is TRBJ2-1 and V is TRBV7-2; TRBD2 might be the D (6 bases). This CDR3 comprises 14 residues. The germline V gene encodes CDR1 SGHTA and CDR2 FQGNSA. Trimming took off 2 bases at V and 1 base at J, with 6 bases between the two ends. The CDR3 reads CASSLLASYNEQFF. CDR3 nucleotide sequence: TGTGCCAGCAGCTTACTAGCGTCCTACAATGAGCAGTTCTTC.

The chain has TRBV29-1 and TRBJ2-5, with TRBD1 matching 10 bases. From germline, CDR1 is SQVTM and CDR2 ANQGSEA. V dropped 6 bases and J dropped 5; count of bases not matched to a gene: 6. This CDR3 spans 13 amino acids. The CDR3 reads CSVRTGGVETQYF. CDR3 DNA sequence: TGCAGCGTGAGGACAGGGGGAGTGGAGACCCAGTACTTC.

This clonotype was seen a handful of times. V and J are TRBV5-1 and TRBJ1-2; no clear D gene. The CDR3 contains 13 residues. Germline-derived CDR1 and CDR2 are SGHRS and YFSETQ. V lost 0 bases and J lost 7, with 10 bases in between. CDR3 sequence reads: CASSLAGESGYTF. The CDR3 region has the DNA TGCGCCAGCAGCTTGGCCGGTGAGAGTGGCTACACCTTC. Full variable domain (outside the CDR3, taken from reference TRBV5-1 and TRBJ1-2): KAGVTQTPRYLIKTRGQQVTLSCSPISGHRSVSWYQQTPGQGLQFLFEYFSETQRNKGNFPGRFSGRQFSNSRSEMNVSTLELGDSALYLCASSLAGESGYTFGSGTRLTVV.

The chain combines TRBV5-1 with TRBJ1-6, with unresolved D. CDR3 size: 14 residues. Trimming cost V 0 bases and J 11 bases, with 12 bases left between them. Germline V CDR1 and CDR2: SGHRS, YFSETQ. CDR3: CASSLDSPNPPLHF. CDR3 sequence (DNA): TGCGCCAGCAGCTTGGATAGTCCGAATCCACCCCTCCACTTT.

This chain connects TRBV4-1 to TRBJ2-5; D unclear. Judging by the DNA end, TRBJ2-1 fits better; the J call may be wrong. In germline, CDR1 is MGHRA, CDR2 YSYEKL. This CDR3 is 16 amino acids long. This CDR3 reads CASSQLVGLIQETQFF. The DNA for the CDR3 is TGCGCCAGCAGCCAATTGGTAGGGCTTATCCAAGAGACCCAGTTCTTC.

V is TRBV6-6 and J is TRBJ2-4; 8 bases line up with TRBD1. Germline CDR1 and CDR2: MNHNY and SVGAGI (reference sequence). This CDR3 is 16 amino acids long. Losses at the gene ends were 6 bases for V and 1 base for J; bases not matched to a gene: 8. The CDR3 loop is CASSRKDRDAKNIQYF. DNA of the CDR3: TGTGCCAGCAGCCGGAAGGACAGGGACGCCAAAAACATTCAGTACTTC.

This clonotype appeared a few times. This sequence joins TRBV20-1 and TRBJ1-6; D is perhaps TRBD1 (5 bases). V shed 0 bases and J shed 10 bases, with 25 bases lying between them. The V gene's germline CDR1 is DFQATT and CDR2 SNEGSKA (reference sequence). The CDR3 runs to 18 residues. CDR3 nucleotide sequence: TGCAGTGCTAGAGATCGTCGGGACGCGCCCCAATTCGGCTCACCCCTCCACTTT. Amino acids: CSARDRRDAPQFGSPLHF.

The CDR3 sequence: CASSEPGLAGTDTQYF. CDR3 sequence (DNA): TGTGCCAGCAGTGAACCTGGACTAGCGGGCACAGATACGCAGTATTTT. The J gene is TRBJ2-3, the V gene TRBV2; the match to TRBD2 covers 10 bases. CDR1 is SNHLY, CDR2 FYNNEI, per germline. The CDR3 has 16 residues. V lost 2 bases to trimming and J lost 1 base; unmatched junction nucleotides: 3.

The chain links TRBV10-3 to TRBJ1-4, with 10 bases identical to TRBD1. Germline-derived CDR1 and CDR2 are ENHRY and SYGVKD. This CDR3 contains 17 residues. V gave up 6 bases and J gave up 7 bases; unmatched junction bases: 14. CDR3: CAISSGTGAIGGEKLFF. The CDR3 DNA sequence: TGTGCCATCAGCTCCGGGACAGGGGCCATAGGAGGTGAAAAACTGTTTTTT.

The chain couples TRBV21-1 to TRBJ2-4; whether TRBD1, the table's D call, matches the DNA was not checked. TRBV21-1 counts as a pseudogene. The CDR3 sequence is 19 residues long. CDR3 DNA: TGTGCCAACAGCAAAAGACAGGGGGCTACCCCCTTAGCCAAAAACATTCAGTACTTC. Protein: CANSKRQGATPLAKNIQYF.

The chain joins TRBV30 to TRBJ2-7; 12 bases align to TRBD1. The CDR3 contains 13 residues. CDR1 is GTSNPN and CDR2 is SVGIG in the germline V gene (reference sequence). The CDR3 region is CVRTGTGGDEQYF. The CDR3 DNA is TGTGTCCGAACCGGGACAGGGGGCGACGAGCAGTACTTC.

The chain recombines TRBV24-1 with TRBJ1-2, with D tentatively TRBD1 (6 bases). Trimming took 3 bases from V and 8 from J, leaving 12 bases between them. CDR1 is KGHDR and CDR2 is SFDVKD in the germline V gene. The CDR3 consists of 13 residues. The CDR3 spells CATSDEGEGGYTF. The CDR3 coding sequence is TGTGCCACCAGTGATGAGGGGGAGGGCGGCTACACCTTC.

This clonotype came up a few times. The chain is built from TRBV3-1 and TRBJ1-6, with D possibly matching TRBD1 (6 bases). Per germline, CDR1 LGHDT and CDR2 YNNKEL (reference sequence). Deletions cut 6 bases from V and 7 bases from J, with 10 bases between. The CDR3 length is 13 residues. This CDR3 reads CASSAGQNSPLHF. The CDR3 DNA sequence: TGTGCCAGCAGTGCTGGACAGAATTCACCCCTCCACTTT.

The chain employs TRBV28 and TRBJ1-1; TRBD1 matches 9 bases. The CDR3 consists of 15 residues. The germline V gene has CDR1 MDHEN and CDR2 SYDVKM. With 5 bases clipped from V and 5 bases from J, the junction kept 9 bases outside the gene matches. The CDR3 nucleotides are TGTGCCAGCAGTCCTCCCGGGACAGGGACGACTGAAGCTTTCTTT. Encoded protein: CASSPPGTGTTEAFF.